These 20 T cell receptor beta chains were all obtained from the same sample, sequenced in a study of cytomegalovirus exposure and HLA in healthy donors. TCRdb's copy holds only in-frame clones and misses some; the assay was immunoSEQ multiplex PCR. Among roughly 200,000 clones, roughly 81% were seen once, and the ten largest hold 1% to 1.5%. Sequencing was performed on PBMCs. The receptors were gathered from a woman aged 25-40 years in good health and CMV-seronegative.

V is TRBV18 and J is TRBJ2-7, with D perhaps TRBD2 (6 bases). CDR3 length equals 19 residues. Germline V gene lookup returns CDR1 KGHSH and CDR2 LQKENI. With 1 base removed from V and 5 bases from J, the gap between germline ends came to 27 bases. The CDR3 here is CASSPRPDYGGMTRHEQYF. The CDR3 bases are TGTGCCAGCTCACCACGACCGGATTATGGGGGGATGACGCGGCACGAGCAGTACTTC.

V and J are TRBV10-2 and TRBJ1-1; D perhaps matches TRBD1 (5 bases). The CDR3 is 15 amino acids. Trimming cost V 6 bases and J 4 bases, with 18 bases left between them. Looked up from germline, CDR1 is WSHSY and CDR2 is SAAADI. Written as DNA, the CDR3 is TGCGCCAGCAGCGACCAGGGCTTGGGGTCCACTGAAGCTTTCTTT. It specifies CASSDQGLGSTEAFF.

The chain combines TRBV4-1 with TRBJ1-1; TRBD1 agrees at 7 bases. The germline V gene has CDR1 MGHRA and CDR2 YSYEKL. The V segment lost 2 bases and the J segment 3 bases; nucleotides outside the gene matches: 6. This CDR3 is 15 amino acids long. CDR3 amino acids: CASSQPDRQYTEAFF. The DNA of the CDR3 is TGCGCCAGCAGCCAACCGGACAGGCAGTACACTGAAGCTTTCTTT.

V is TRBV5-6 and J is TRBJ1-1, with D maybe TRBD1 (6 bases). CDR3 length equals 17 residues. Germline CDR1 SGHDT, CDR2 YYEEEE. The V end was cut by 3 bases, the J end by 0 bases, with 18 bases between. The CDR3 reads CASSWVGGGALNTEAFF. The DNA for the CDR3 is TGTGCCAGCAGCTGGGTTGGCGGGGGCGCTTTGAACACTGAAGCTTTCTTT.

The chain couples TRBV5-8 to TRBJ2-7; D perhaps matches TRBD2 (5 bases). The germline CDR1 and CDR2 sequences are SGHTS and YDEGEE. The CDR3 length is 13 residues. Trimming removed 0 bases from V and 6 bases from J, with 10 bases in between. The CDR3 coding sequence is TGTGCCAGCAGCTTGGGCGTAACTAGCGAGCAGTACTTC. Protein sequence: CASSLGVTSEQYF. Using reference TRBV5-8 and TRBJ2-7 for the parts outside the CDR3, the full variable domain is EAGVTQSPTHLIKTRGQQATLRCSPISGHTSVYWYQQALGLGLQFLLWYDEGEERNRGNFPPRFSGRQFPNYSSELNVNALELEDSALYLCASSLGVTSEQYFGPGTRLTVT.

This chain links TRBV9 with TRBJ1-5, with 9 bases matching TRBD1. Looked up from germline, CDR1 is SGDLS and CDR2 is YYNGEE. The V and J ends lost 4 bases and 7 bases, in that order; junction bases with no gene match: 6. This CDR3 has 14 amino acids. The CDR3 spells CASSKGQGRQPQHF. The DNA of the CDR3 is TGTGCCAGCAGCAAGGGACAGGGCAGGCAGCCCCAGCATTTT.

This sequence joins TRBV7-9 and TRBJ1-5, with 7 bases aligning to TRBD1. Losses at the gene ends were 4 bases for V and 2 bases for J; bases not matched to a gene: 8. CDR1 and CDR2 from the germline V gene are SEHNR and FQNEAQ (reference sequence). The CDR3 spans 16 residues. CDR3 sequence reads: CASSSTGVQGNQPQHF. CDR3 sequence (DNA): TGTGCCAGCAGCTCTACAGGGGTTCAAGGCAATCAGCCCCAGCATTTT.

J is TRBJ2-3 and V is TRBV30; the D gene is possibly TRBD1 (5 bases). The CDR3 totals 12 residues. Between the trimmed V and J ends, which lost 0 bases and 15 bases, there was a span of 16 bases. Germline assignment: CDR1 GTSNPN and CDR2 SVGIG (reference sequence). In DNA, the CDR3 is TGTGCCTGGAGTGTAGGGGCTAGAAGGGATTATTTT. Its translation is CAWSVGARRDYF.

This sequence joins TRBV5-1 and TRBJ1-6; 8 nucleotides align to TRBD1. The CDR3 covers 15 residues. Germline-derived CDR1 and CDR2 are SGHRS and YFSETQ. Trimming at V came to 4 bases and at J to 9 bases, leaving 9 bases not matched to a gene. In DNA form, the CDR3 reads TGCGCCAGCAGCGCGGTGACAGGGGATGCTTCACCCCTCCACTTT. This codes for CASSAVTGDASPLHF.

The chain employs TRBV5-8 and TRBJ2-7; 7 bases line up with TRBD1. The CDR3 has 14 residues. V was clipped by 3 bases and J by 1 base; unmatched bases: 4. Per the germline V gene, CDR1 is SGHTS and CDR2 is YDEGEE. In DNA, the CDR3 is TGTGCCAGCAGCTCAGTGGGACAGTCCTACGAGCAGTACTTC. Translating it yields CASSSVGQSYEQYF.

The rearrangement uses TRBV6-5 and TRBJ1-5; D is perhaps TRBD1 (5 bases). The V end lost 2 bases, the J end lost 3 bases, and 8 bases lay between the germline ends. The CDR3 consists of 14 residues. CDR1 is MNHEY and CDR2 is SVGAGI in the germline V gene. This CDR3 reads CASSYRQFNQPQHF. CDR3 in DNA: TGTGCCAGCAGTTACCGACAGTTCAATCAGCCCCAGCATTTT.

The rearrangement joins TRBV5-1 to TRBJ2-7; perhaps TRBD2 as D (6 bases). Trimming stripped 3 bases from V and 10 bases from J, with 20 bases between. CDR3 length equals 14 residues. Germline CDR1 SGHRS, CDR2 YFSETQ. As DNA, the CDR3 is TGCGCCAGCAGCTCCAGTGGGCGGGATACGATACAGTACTTC. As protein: CASSSSGRDTIQYF. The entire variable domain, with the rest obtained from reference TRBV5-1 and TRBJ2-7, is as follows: KAGVTQTPRYLIKTRGQQVTLSCSPISGHRSVSWYQQTPGQGLQFLFEYFSETQRNKGNFPGRFSGRQFSNSRSEMNVSTLELGDSALYLCASSSSGRDTIQYFGPGTRLTVT.

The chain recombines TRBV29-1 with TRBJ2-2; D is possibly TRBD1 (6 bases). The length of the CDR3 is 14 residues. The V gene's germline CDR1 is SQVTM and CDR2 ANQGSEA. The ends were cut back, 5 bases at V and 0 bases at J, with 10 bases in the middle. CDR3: CSVSQGTNTGELFF. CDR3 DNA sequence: TGCAGCGTTAGCCAGGGGACGAACACCGGGGAGCTGTTTTTT.

This chain's CDR3 is CAWSARTSGYGELFF. CDR3 coding DNA: TGTGCCTGGAGTGCCAGGACTAGCGGGTACGGGGAGCTGTTTTTT. This rearrangement joins TRBV30 to TRBJ2-2, with TRBD2 matching 11 bases. Germline CDR1 and CDR2: GTSNPN and SVGIG (reference sequence). The CDR3 is made up of 15 amino acids. J was trimmed by 7 bases and V by 1 base; bases with no gene match: 5.

The DNA of the CDR3 is TGTGCCAGCAGGGCATTGACAGGGGGCATCTACGAGCAGTACTTC. Its protein product is CASRALTGGIYEQYF. The chain recombines TRBV27 with TRBJ2-7; 10 bases align to TRBD1. The J segment lost 3 bases and the V segment lost 6 bases, leaving 8 bases of the junction unmatched. Germline assignment: CDR1 MNHEY and CDR2 SMNVEV (reference sequence). The CDR3 totals 15 residues.

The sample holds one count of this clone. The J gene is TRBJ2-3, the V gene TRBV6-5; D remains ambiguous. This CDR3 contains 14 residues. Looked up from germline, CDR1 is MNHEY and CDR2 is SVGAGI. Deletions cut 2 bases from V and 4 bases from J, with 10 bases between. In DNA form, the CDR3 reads TGTGCCAGCAGTTACCGAGGATTGCCAGATACGCAGTATTTT. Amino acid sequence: CASSYRGLPDTQYF.

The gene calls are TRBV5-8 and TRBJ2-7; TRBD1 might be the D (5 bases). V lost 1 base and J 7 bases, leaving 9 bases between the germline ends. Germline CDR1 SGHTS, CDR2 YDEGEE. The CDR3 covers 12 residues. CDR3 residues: CASSLKGLEQYF. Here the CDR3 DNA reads TGTGCCAGCAGCTTGAAGGGGTTAGAGCAGTACTTC.

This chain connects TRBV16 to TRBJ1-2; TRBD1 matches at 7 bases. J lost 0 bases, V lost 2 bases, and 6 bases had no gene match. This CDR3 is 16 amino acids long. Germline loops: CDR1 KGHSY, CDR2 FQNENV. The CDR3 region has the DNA TGTGCCAGCAGCCAAACAAGGGGGACAGCTAACTATGGCTACACCTTC. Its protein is CASSQTRGTANYGYTF.

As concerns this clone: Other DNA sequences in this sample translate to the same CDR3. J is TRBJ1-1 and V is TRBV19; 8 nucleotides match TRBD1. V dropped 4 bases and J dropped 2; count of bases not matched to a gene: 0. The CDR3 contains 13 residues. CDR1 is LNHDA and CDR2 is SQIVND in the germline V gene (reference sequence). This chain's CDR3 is CASSTGGNTEAFF. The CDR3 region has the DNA TGTGCCAGTAGTACAGGGGGCAACACTGAAGCTTTCTTT.

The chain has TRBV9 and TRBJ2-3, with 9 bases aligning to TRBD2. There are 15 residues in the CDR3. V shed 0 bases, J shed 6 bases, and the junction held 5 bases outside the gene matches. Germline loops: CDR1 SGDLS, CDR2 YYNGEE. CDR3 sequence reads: CASSVVPSGADTQYF. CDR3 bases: TGTGCCAGCAGCGTAGTTCCTAGCGGGGCGGATACGCAGTATTTT.